This T cell receptor beta chain was retrieved from a study of cytomegalovirus exposure and HLA in healthy donors. Whole-study findings and limits: The likely explanation for a cluster of highly shared sequence variants was sequencing artifact. Previously analyzed data showed that most TCR beta V segments were productive at a frequency of about 87% or about 30%.

V was shortened by 3 bases and J by 7 bases, with 13 bases between the two germline ends. CDR1 and CDR2 (germline): LNHDA, SQIVND (reference sequence). The CDR3 has 13 amino acids. 60 Vbeta and 13 Jbeta primers were used in PCR. Method: immunoSEQ multiplex PCR; TCRdb's copy keeps in-frame clones and lacks some. The sample has roughly 150,000 clones, about 78% seen once; the top ten hold approximately 1.5%. As regards this clone: Its antigen is unidentified.

The chain carries TRBV19 and TRBJ2-7, with D uncertain. Material: PBMCs. The source is a male donor in good health and CMV-seronegative. The CDR3 DNA reads as TGTGCCAGTAGTATTAATAGAGTTTCAGAGCAGTACTTC. It codes for CASSINRVSEQYF.